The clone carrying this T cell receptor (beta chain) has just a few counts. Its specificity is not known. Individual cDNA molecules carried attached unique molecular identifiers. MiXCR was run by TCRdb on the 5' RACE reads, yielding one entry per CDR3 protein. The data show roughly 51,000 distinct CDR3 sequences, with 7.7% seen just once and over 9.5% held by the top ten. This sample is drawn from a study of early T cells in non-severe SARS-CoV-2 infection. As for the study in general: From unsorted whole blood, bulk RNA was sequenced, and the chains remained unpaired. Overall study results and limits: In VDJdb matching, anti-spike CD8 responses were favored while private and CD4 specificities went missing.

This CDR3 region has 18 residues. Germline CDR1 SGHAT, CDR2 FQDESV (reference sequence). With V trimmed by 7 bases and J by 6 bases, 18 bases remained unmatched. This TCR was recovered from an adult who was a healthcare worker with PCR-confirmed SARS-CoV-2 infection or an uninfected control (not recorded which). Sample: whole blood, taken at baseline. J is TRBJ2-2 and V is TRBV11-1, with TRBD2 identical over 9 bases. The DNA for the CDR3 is TGTGCCAGCACCTCACGACAAGCAAGCGGGAGGTTGGCCGGGGAGCTGTTTTTT. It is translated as CASTSRQASGRLAGELFF.